This T cell receptor beta chain was documented in a study of blood T cell repertoires in COVID-19. Whole-study context: Whether acute or convalescent, the COVID-19 samples came from the United States, Italy and Spain. T cells, B-cell-depleted T cells, or PBMCs provided the cDNA or gDNA that served as material.

Enrollees, roughly 18 to 90 years old, lived in approximately 24 US areas. Source study methods: Estimates of nucleated cell counts were drawn from the amplification of reference gene primers. Method: immunoSEQ multiplex PCR; TCRdb's copy keeps in-frame clones and lacks some. V, J and clone size reflect that table, while D and trimming were determined from the DNA. This table holds around 110,000 clones, roughly 84% found once. In this sample, this clone turned up a few times. V was pared by 4 bases and J by 4 bases, with 16 bases between. Germline lookup yields CDR1 SNHLY and CDR2 FYNNEI. The CDR3 is made up of 15 amino acids.

This TCR was sampled from a woman aged 25-40 years who had recovered from COVID-19. The chain is built from TRBV2 and TRBJ1-1; D possibly corresponds to TRBD1 (5 bases). Sequencing was performed on PBMCs or T cells enriched from blood (not recorded which). The CDR3 loop reads CASSVDGGVGTEAFF. The CDR3 DNA sequence: TGTGCCAGCAGTGTGGACGGGGGTGTGGGCACTGAAGCTTTCTTT.